The rows below give T cell receptor beta chains drawn from one sample of a study of cytomegalovirus exposure and HLA in healthy donors. Using immunoSEQ multiplex PCR, the repertoire was profiled, and TCRdb retains in-frame clones only, with some absent. The sample includes fewer than 200,000 clones, approximately 96% of them seen just once. Sequencing was carried out using PBMCs. Receptor source: a young woman in good health and CMV-seronegative. The CDR3 runs from the conserved cysteine through the conserved F or W. A D gene is named only where the DNA matches it firmly. Rows give clone size only sometimes, using once, few, many, or a class for an expanded clone.

J: TRBJ2-2
size: .
V: TRBV6-5
D: TRBD1
CDR3: CASSRQGFGTGELFF
DNA: TGTGCCAGCAGCCGACAGGGTTTCGGCACCGGGGAGCTGTTTTTT

J: TRBJ1-6
size: .
V: TRBV28
D: .
CDR3: CASRPDRLGDLSPLHF
DNA: TGTGCCAGCAGGCCCGACAGGTTGGGGGACCTTTCACCCCTCCACTTT

J: TRBJ1-6
size: .
V: TRBV1
D: .
CDR3: CTSSREVGGNSPLHF
DNA: TGCACCAGCAGCCGGGAGGTCGGGGGTAATTCACCCCTCCACTTT

J: TRBJ1-3
size: .
V: TRBV21-1
D: .
CDR3: CASSAQRGDRDSGNTIYF
DNA: TGTGCCAGCAGCGCTCAAAGGGGCGACAGGGACTCTGGAAACACCATATATTTT

J: TRBJ1-1
size: .
V: TRBV18
D: .
CDR3: CASSPQRGGSEAFF
DNA: TGTGCCAGCTCACCCCAAAGAGGGGGTTCTGAAGCTTTCTTT

J: TRBJ1-6
size: .
V: TRBV19
D: .
CDR3: CASKTLQGMNSPLHF
DNA: TGTGCCAGTAAAACCCTACAGGGCATGAATTCACCCCTCCACTTT

J: TRBJ2-3
size: .
V: TRBV6-5
D: TRBD2
CDR3: CASSPTSGGWDTQYF
DNA: TGTGCCAGCAGTCCAACTAGCGGGGGGTGGGATACGCAGTATTTT

J: TRBJ1-1
size: .
V: TRBV7-9
D: .
CDR3: CASSVLGQTNTEAFF
DNA: TGTGCCAGCAGCGTGCTCGGACAGACGAACACTGAAGCTTTCTTT

J: TRBJ2-7
size: .
V: TRBV30
D: .
CDR3: CAGTRGGYEQYF
DNA: TGTGCCGGGACAAGGGGCGGCTACGAGCAGTACTTC

J: TRBJ1-1
size: .
V: TRBV5-1
D: .
CDR3: CASSLVFDTEAFF
DNA: TGCGCCAGCAGCTTGGTTTTCGACACTGAAGCTTTCTTT

J: TRBJ1-2
size: .
V: TRBV6-4
D: .
CDR3: CASSDQGIGGYTF
DNA: TGTGCCAGCAGTGATCAGGGTATTGGCGGCTACACCTTC

J: TRBJ2-5
size: .
V: TRBV9
D: .
CDR3: CASSENRGGETQYF
DNA: TGTGCCAGCAGCGAAAACAGGGGAGGAGAGACCCAGTACTTC

J: TRBJ2-7
size: .
V: TRBV13
D: TRBD2
CDR3: CASSFWSGEGEQYF
DNA: TGTGCCAGCAGCTTTTGGAGCGGGGAAGGCGAGCAGTACTTC

J: TRBJ2-5
size: .
V: TRBV10-1
D: TRBD2
CDR3: CASRKRGGMETQYF
DNA: TGCGCCAGCAGGAAGCGGGGGGGCATGGAGACCCAGTACTTC

J: TRBJ2-7
size: .
V: TRBV15
D: TRBD1
CDR3: CATSRDRVSSYEQYF
DNA: TGTGCCACCAGCCGCGACAGGGTGAGCTCCTACGAGCAGTACTTC

J: TRBJ1-1
size: .
V: TRBV5-1
D: TRBD1
CDR3: CASSSGQMNTEAFF
DNA: TGCGCCAGCAGCTCGGGACAGATGAACACTGAAGCTTTCTTT

J: TRBJ2-2
size: .
V: TRBV7-3
D: .
CDR3: CASSLYSGNTGELFF
DNA: TGTGCCAGCAGCTTATATAGCGGAAACACCGGGGAGCTGTTTTTT

J: TRBJ2-4
size: .
V: TRBV6-5
D: TRBD1
CDR3: CASSLSGGNIQYF
DNA: TGTGCCAGCAGTCTATCAGGGGGCAACATTCAGTACTTC

J: TRBJ2-5
size: .
V: TRBV5-1
D: .
CDR3: CASSHTGGGPKAQYF
DNA: TGCGCCAGCAGCCATACAGGGGGGGGACCAAAGGCCCAGTACTTC

J: TRBJ1-2
size: .
V: TRBV5-6
D: .
CDR3: CASSQLGWGLYGYTF
DNA: TGTGCCAGCAGCCAACTGGGTTGGGGCCTCTATGGCTACACCTTC

J: TRBJ2-2
size: .
V: TRBV11-3
D: .
CDR3: CASSLEAGAGELFF
DNA: TGTGCCAGCAGCTTAGAAGCGGGTGCCGGGGAGCTGTTTTTT

J: TRBJ2-2
size: .
V: TRBV12-5
D: TRBD1
CDR3: CASGDRAGELFF
DNA: TGTGCTAGTGGAGACAGGGCCGGGGAGCTGTTTTTT

J: TRBJ2-1
size: .
V: TRBV7-9
D: .
CDR3: CASSQDSRNEQFF
DNA: TGTGCCAGCAGCCAGGACAGTAGGAATGAGCAGTTCTTC

J: TRBJ2-1
size: .
V: TRBV2
D: .
CDR3: CASSGQKQRWQFF
DNA: TGTGCCAGCAGCGGTCAAAAGCAGCGTTGGCAGTTCTTC

J: TRBJ1-2
size: .
V: TRBV18
D: .
CDR3: CASSPTDAAGWRDGYTF
DNA: TGTGCCAGCTCCCCGACGGATGCAGCGGGGTGGAGGGATGGCTACACCTTC

J: TRBJ2-7
size: .
V: TRBV27
D: .
CDR3: CASSLLGAAYEQYF
DNA: TGTGCCAGCAGTTTATTGGGGGCAGCTTACGAGCAGTACTTC

J: TRBJ2-3
size: .
V: TRBV30
D: .
CDR3: CAWSRAGADTQYF
DNA: TGTGCCTGGAGTCGGGCAGGGGCAGATACGCAGTATTTT

J: TRBJ2-1
size: .
V: TRBV11-3
D: TRBD1
CDR3: CASSYRTGRGEQFF
DNA: TGTGCCAGCAGCTACCGGACAGGAAGGGGTGAGCAGTTCTTC

J: TRBJ2-7
size: .
V: TRBV19
D: TRBD2
CDR3: CASSKKSGGAHEQYF
DNA: TGTGCCAGTAGTAAGAAAAGCGGGGGGGCCCACGAGCAGTACTTC

J: TRBJ1-4
size: .
V: TRBV11-2
D: .
CDR3: CASSLGQTIEKLFF
DNA: TGTGCCAGCAGCTTAGGGCAGACAATCGAAAAACTGTTTTTT

J: TRBJ2-1
size: .
V: TRBV6-6
D: TRBD2
CDR3: CASSYGTSSQFF
DNA: TGTGCCAGCAGTTACGGGACTAGTAGTCAGTTCTTC

J: TRBJ2-7
size: once
V: TRBV7-9
D: .
CDR3: CASSFDFAATYEQYF
DNA: TGTGCCAGCAGCTTCGATTTTGCTGCTACCTACGAGCAGTACTTC

J: TRBJ2-5
size: .
V: TRBV7-9
D: .
CDR3: CASSFGGLETQYF
DNA: TGTGCCAGCAGCTTCGGGGGGCTTGAGACCCAGTACTTC

J: TRBJ2-2
size: .
V: TRBV9
D: TRBD2
CDR3: CASSVRAGGTGELFF
DNA: TGTGCCAGCAGCGTACGAGCGGGGGGCACCGGGGAGCTGTTTTTT

J: TRBJ1-2
size: once
V: TRBV6-6
D: .
CDR3: CASSNDMVVYGYTF
DNA: TGTGCCAGCAGTAATGACATGGTTGTCTATGGCTACACCTTC

J: TRBJ2-5
size: .
V: TRBV7-2
D: .
CDR3: CASSLGPGNPETQYF
DNA: TGTGCCAGCAGCTTAGGACCAGGGAACCCTGAGACCCAGTACTTC

J: TRBJ1-5
size: .
V: TRBV10-3
D: .
CDR3: CAISEDRRAGAQHF
DNA: TGTGCCATCAGTGAGGACAGGCGGGCGGGAGCCCAGCATTTT

J: TRBJ2-1
size: once
V: TRBV7-2
D: TRBD2
CDR3: CASRQAGGPREQFF
DNA: TGTGCCAGCAGACAAGCGGGGGGGCCGCGCGAGCAGTTCTTC

J: TRBJ2-3
size: once
V: TRBV18
D: .
CDR3: CASSPFPRLDTQYF
DNA: TGTGCCAGCTCACCCTTCCCGAGGTTAGATACGCAGTATTTT

J: TRBJ1-5
size: .
V: TRBV9
D: TRBD1
CDR3: CASRAGGHSNQPQHF
DNA: TGTGCCAGCAGAGCAGGGGGCCATAGCAATCAGCCCCAGCATTTT

J: TRBJ2-7
size: .
V: TRBV5-1
D: TRBD2
CDR3: CASTASGASYEQYF
DNA: TGCGCCAGCACCGCTAGCGGGGCCTCCTACGAGCAGTACTTC

J: TRBJ2-1
size: .
V: TRBV15
D: TRBD1
CDR3: CATSRGQGAGNEQFF
DNA: TGTGCCACCAGCAGAGGACAGGGGGCTGGCAATGAGCAGTTCTTC

J: TRBJ2-1
size: .
V: TRBV10-2
D: .
CDR3: CASKQLQGGSYNEQFF
DNA: TGCGCCAGCAAACAACTGCAGGGGGGCTCCTACAATGAGCAGTTCTTC

J: TRBJ1-2
size: .
V: TRBV5-1
D: .
CDR3: CASSPDGGGWGYTF
DNA: TGCGCCAGCAGCCCCGATGGGGGGGGTTGGGGCTACACCTTC

J: TRBJ2-5
size: .
V: TRBV5-4
D: TRBD2
CDR3: CASSLVLGTSGETQYF
DNA: TGTGCCAGCAGCTTGGTACTCGGGACTAGCGGGGAGACCCAGTACTTC

J: TRBJ1-3
size: .
V: TRBV19
D: TRBD1
CDR3: CATSGGSGNTIYF
DNA: TGTGCCACCTCAGGGGGCTCTGGAAACACCATATATTTT

J: TRBJ1-1
size: .
V: TRBV7-8
D: .
CDR3: CASSRGAVTEAFF
DNA: TGTGCCAGCAGCCGGGGGGCGGTCACTGAAGCTTTCTTT

J: TRBJ2-5
size: once
V: TRBV25-1
D: .
CDR3: CASSEMKRGLYQETQYF
DNA: TGTGCCAGCAGTGAAATGAAAAGGGGCCTCTACCAAGAGACCCAGTACTTC

J: TRBJ1-5
size: .
V: TRBV7-8
D: .
CDR3: CASSRLTRDQPQHF
DNA: TGTGCCAGCAGCCGACTCACGCGCGATCAGCCCCAGCATTTT

J: TRBJ1-2
size: .
V: TRBV5-1
D: .
CDR3: CASKPTSTATYGYTF
DNA: TGCGCCAGCAAACCAACATCGACTGCAACCTATGGCTACACCTTC

J: TRBJ2-7
size: .
V: TRBV2
D: .
CDR3: CASSGAGLYEQYF
DNA: TGTGCCAGCAGTGGGGCAGGTCTCTACGAGCAGTACTTC

J: TRBJ2-3
size: .
V: TRBV18
D: .
CDR3: CASSAVGADTQYF
DNA: TGTGCCAGCTCAGCCGTCGGAGCCGATACGCAGTATTTT

J: TRBJ1-2
size: once
V: TRBV6-5
D: .
CDR3: CASRTSGTPEGYTF
DNA: TGTGCCAGCAGAACGTCCGGGACACCGGAGGGCTACACCTTC

J: TRBJ1-2
size: .
V: TRBV5-4
D: TRBD1
CDR3: CASSFAFGQGAGANYGYTF
DNA: TGTGCCAGCAGCTTCGCCTTCGGACAGGGGGCGGGAGCTAACTATGGCTACACCTTC

J: TRBJ1-2
size: .
V: TRBV30
D: TRBD1
CDR3: CAWSLTGGGNYGYTF
DNA: TGTGCCTGGAGTCTCACAGGGGGCGGAAACTATGGCTACACCTTC